The TCR beta chain described here comes from a study of cytomegalovirus exposure and HLA in healthy donors. Study-wide findings and caveats: Clonal expansion was found to be greater in HLA-associated TCR beta chains than in equally common others in a later analysis.

Remarks on this clone: What it recognizes is unknown.

The PCR was carried out with 60 Vbeta primers and 13 Jbeta primers. Only in-frame clones appear in the TCRdb table, and some are missing; sequencing was by immunoSEQ multiplex PCR. The sample has about 300,000 clones, around 86% seen once. Germline-derived CDR1 and CDR2 are SGHNT and YYREEE (reference sequence). V gave up 2 bases and J gave up 6 bases; unmatched junction bases: 8. The CDR3 is 15 amino acids. The TCR comes from a man in his forties in good health and CMV-seropositive. The chain recombines TRBV5-4 with TRBJ2-3, with TRBD2 matching 8 bases. Sample: PBMCs. In DNA, the CDR3 is TGTGCCAGCAGCTTAAAGGGACTAGTGGAGGATACGCAGTATTTT. Amino acids: CASSLKGLVEDTQYF.